Listed here is a single TCR beta chain. This specimen comes from a study of Graves' ophthalmopathy and Graves' hyperthyroidism. Using RNA transcripts, the TCR beta CDR3 regions were amplified. The authors performed first-round RT-PCR with HTBI primers and then a second-round multiplex PCR. TCRdb analysed the multiplex PCR reads with MiXCR anew, one entry per CDR3 protein. The table includes about 160,000 distinct CDR3 sequences, over 35% detected once. The sequence came from a woman in her forties with Graves' ophthalmopathy. Input material: peripheral blood.

In DNA form, the CDR3 reads TGTGCCAGCAATGGGGCGGAGGACTATGGCTACACCTTC. Amino acids: CASNGAEDYGYTF. The chain recombines TRBV28 with TRBJ1-2; possibly TRBD1 for D (5 bases). Trimming removed 7 bases at V and 3 bases at J, with 12 bases between. This CDR3 has 13 amino acids. Germline V lookup: CDR1 MDHEN, CDR2 SYDVKM.